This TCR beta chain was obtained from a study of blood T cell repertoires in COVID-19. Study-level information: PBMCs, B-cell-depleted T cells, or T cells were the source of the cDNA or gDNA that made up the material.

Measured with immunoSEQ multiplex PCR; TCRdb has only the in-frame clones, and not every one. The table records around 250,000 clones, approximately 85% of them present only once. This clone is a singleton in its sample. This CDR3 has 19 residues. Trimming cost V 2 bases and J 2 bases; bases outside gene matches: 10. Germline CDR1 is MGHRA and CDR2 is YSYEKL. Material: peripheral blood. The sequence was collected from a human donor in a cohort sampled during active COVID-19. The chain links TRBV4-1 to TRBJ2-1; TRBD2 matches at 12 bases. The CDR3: CASSQPLRTSGTTYNEQFF. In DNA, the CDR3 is TGCGCCAGCAGCCAACCTCTCAGGACTAGCGGGACTACCTACAATGAGCAGTTCTTC.